This T cell receptor beta chain appears in the sequencing data of a study of blood T cell repertoires in COVID-19. Study-level background: The United States, Italy and Spain provided the acute and convalescent COVID-19 samples.

Clones were read by immunoSEQ multiplex PCR, and TCRdb kept only the in-frame ones, dropping some. The sample has about 200,000 clones, approximately 80% seen once; the top ten hold about an eighth. Participants' own reports of clinical history determined their cohort assignment. Cohort 3 recovery required two negative PCRs, clearance, or symptom resolution. The CDR3 has 14 residues. Germline CDR1 and CDR2: MGHDK and SYGVNS. V lost 4 bases to trimming and J lost 4 bases, with 8 bases between them. The sequencing sample was made of PBMCs or T cells enriched from blood (not recorded which). The source of this sequence is a man aged 40-49 years who had recovered from COVID-19. V gene TRBV25-1 combines with J gene TRBJ2-6; no definite D call. CDR3 in amino acids: CASSAGVGANVLTF. In DNA, the CDR3 is TGTGCCAGCAGTGCAGGTGTCGGGGCCAACGTCCTGACTTTC.